The present TCR beta chain was sequenced within a study of cytomegalovirus exposure and HLA in healthy donors. Study-wide results and caveats: For most TCR sequences rarity was the rule, although some public TCRs occurred in many donors.

There were likely unrecorded immune exposures, though donors were nominally healthy when sampled. PCR amplification relied on 60 Vbeta primers (plus 13 Jbeta primers). TCRdb keeps only in-frame clones here, not all; method: immunoSEQ multiplex PCR. The sample records some 100,000 clones, over 60% being singletons. To note about this clone: Its antigen is undetermined.

The V gene lost 3 bases and the J gene lost 6 bases, with 11 bases spanning the gap. The V gene's germline CDR1 is KGHSH and CDR2 LQKENI. This CDR3 is 13 amino acids long. The TCR sequence derives from a man in his forties in good health and CMV-seropositive. V usage is TRBV18 and J usage is TRBJ1-1; D not certain. The sample comprised PBMCs. In DNA, the CDR3 is TGTGCCAGCTCACCCGAGGCTAACGCTGAAGCTTTCTTT. Translating gives CASSPEANAEAFF. Full variable domain (missing parts from reference TRBV18 and TRBJ1-1): NAGVMQNPRHLVRRRGQEARLRCSPMKGHSHVYWYRQLPEEGLKFMVYLQKENIIDESGMPKERFSAEFPKEGPSILRIQQVVRGDSAAYFCASSPEANAEAFFGQGTRLTVV.